Detailed here is one TCR beta chain. In this sample, this clone turned up a few times. No antigen is known for it. Per-base quality was not reported, and no clone a single base away is much larger than it. This entry is derived from a study of blood T cell repertoires in COVID-19 (TCRdb year 2020). Concerning the study at large: Samples covering the acute and convalescent phases of COVID-19 were provided by collaborators in the United States, Italy and Spain. A de-identified subject ID, COVID-19 status, age in years and sex were almost always included in the sample metadata. Where available, HLA class I and class II types were taken from metadata supplied by the sample provider and were not determined by assay-based typing. Samples were obtained from the ongoing ImmuneRACE study (first 160 participants) and from over 1,000 subjects provided by 6 global collaborators. The repertoires were released in a freely available public database meant as a resource for research on the immune response to SARS-CoV-2. The material from the prospective study consisted of cDNA or gDNA derived from T cells, B-cell-depleted T cells, or PBMCs. Deeply sampled blood TCRbeta repertoires from subjects exposed to, actively infected with, or recovered from COVID-19 were included in the dataset.

TCRbeta CDR3 regions were amplified from genomic DNA by means of the immunoSEQ Assay, a bias-controlled multiplex PCR. The study's own analysis went as follows. The number of nucleated cells in each sample was estimated by amplification of reference gene primers within the assay. To quantify the absolute abundance of each unique TCRbeta CDR3 rearrangement, sequence reads were collapsed and filtered. Productive Simpson clonality was computed per sample as the square root of Simpson's diversity index over productive rearrangements. TCRdb's version of the immuneACCESS table is confined to in-frame rearrangements and falls short of the full clone set. An unresolved V gene accounts for under half of the shortfall where checked; the remainder is of unknown origin. That table supplies the V and J calls and clone size; D and trimming were determined from the DNA. The sample records about 190,000 clones, more than 70% of which are singletons. Together, the top ten hold about 3% of the sample.

The CDR3 numbers 13 residues from cysteine through phenylalanine. The CDR3 DNA has 39 bases and is translated from base 1. The junction carries 9 bases between V and J, which are trimmed by 3 bases and 4 bases respectively. Taken from the germline V gene, the CDR1 and CDR2 loops are KGHSH and LQKENI. Whole blood was collected in K2EDTA tubes by collaborating institutions according to the institutions' own protocols. For TCRbeta analysis, collaborators shipped samples as frozen whole blood, isolated PBMCs, or DNA extracted from either of those sample types. Broader findings and caveats from the paper: Clinical and demographic metadata were provided uncurated, with the amount varying by source and participant.

The material sequenced was peripheral blood. This TCR was sampled from a woman of 80 years or more with active or convalescent COVID-19. The chain was built from TRBV18 and TRBJ1-2; D gene: possibly TRBD1, on 5 matching bases. The nucleotide sequence reads TGTGCCAGCTCACCGGACACGGTCTATGGCTACACCTTC. Protein translation: CASSPDTVYGYTF.